This TCR beta chain was sequenced during a study of T cell changes during pregnancy in multiple sclerosis. Clones were read by immunoSEQ multiplex PCR, and TCRdb kept only the in-frame ones, dropping some. The sample holds around 26,000 clones, around 86% seen once. Trimming took off 4 bases at V and 6 bases at J, with 21 bases between the two ends. CDR1 is SGHNT and CDR2 is YYREEE in the germline V gene (reference sequence). The CDR3 is made up of 16 amino acids. This receptor was taken from a female donor in good health, enrolled as a control in a pregnancy study. The V call is TRBV5-4, the J call TRBJ2-3, with D possibly matching TRBD2 (7 bases). The source material was CD4+ T cells from peripheral blood mononuclear cells, sampled in the first trimester of pregnancy. CDR3 loop: CASSPGVGRGTDTQYF. As DNA, the CDR3 is TGTGCCAGCAGCCCAGGGGTGGGGAGGGGGACGGATACGCAGTATTTT.